The 13 T cell receptor beta chains below come from one sample, sequenced in a study of T cells in Graves' hyperthyroidism and ophthalmopathy. The TCR beta CDR3 regions underwent amplification using RNA transcripts as the source. TCR CDR3 regions were first amplified by RT-PCR with HTBI primers. TCRdb fed the multiplex PCR reads into MiXCR, producing one record per CDR3 protein. The table lists 550,000 to 600,000 distinct CDR3 sequences, 13% to 15% of them singletons. Sequenced input: blood. The receptors were gathered from a woman aged 18 to 35 with Graves' ophthalmopathy.

This clonotype has at least ten counts. The gene calls are TRBV2 and TRBJ1-1; 8 bases match TRBD1. The trim removed 6 bases at V and 4 bases at J, leaving 7 bases unmatched. This CDR3 contains 14 residues. Per germline, CDR1 SNHLY and CDR2 FYNNEI. The CDR3 DNA reads TGTGCCAGCAGAGGACAGGGAGGGGTCACTGAAGCTTTCTTT. Translated, it gives CASRGQGGVTEAFF.

This clonotype came up many times. The V call is TRBV7-2, the J call TRBJ2-1; TRBD1 matches at 7 bases. Losses at the gene ends were 4 bases for V and 4 bases for J; bases not matched to a gene: 7. The germline CDR1 and CDR2 sequences are SGHTA and FQGNSA. The CDR3 is 15 residues long. The DNA for the CDR3 is TGTGCCAGCAGCTCTTCGGGACAGCGTTACAATGAGCAGTTCTTC. It is translated as CASSSSGQRYNEQFF.

This clonotype showed up just a few times. This chain uses TRBV25-1 with TRBJ1-4; 12 nucleotides agree with TRBD1. Trimming at V came to 7 bases and at J to 7 bases, leaving 1 base not matched to a gene. There are 13 residues in the CDR3. The germline gives CDR1 MGHDK, CDR2 SYGVNS. The CDR3 DNA sequence: TGTGCCAGCAAGGGACAGGGGGCTGAAAAACTGTTTTTT. Translating gives CASKGQGAEKLFF.

This clonotype was seen ten or more times. This chain links TRBV7-9 with TRBJ1-4, with 7 bases matching TRBD1. The CDR3 is 13 residues long. Trimming took 7 bases from V and 4 from J; bases not matched to a gene: 3. The germline gives CDR1 SEHNR, CDR2 FQNEAQ (reference sequence). CDR3 in amino acids: CASNDRDNEKLFF. The DNA for the CDR3 is TGTGCCAGCAACGACAGGGATAATGAAAAACTGTTTTTT.

The V call is TRBV12-3 or TRBV12-4, the J call TRBJ1-5; D remains ambiguous. The CDR3 consists of 14 residues. V dropped 2 bases and J dropped 5 bases, with 10 bases sitting between them. CDR3 DNA: TGTGCCAGCAGTTTATCCGGGTCGGATCAGCCCCAGCATTTT. Translating gives CASSLSGSDQPQHF.

This clonotype was found many times. This sequence joins TRBV7-9 and TRBJ1-2; no firm D call. Germline V gives CDR1 SEHNR, CDR2 FQNEAQ (reference sequence). Trimming took 1 base from V and 10 from J, leaving 10 bases between them. CDR3 length equals 12 residues. In DNA, the CDR3 is TGTGCCAGCAGCTTAGTAACAGATCCCTACACCTTC. It encodes CASSLVTDPYTF. Supplemented by reference TRBV7-9 and TRBJ1-2, the full variable domain reads DTGVSQNPRHKITKRGQNVTFRCDPISEHNRLYWYRQTLGQGPEFLTYFQNEAQLEKSRLLSDRFSAERPKGSFSTLEIQRTEQGDSAMYLCASSLVTDPYTFGSGTRLTVV.

J is TRBJ1-1 and V is TRBV20-1, with 7 bases aligning to TRBD1. The CDR3 loop spans 14 amino acids. CDR1 DFQATT and CDR2 SNEGSKA come from the germline V gene (reference sequence). V shed 6 bases, J shed 0 bases, and the junction held 7 bases outside the gene matches. The CDR3 DNA follows: TGCAGTGCGACAGGGAGCAACATGAACACTGAAGCTTTCTTT. Protein: CSATGSNMNTEAFF.

This clonotype was detected many times. This chain connects TRBV6-1 to TRBJ2-3; unclear D gene. V was shortened by 5 bases and J by 4 bases, with 10 bases between the two germline ends. Germline assignment: CDR1 MNHNS and CDR2 SASEGT. The CDR3 runs to 13 residues. This CDR3 reads CASSSTLADTQYF. The CDR3, as DNA: TGTGCCAGCAGTTCTACCTTAGCAGATACGCAGTATTTT.

This chain connects TRBV6-1 to TRBJ1-2, with TRBD1 matching 8 bases. CDR1 is MNHNS, CDR2 SASEGT, per germline. CDR3 length equals 14 residues. The V segment lost 7 bases and the J segment 3 bases; nucleotides outside the gene matches: 7. The DNA of the CDR3 is TGTGCCAGCATCAACGACAGGGGCTACTATGGCTACACCTTC. Amino acid sequence: CASINDRGYYGYTF.

The rearrangement links TRBV19 to TRBJ2-1, with 11 bases aligning to TRBD2. CDR3 length equals 20 residues. J was trimmed by 6 bases and V by 1 base; bases with no gene match: 17. CDR1 and CDR2 (germline): LNHDA, SQIVND (reference sequence). CDR3 bases: TGTGCCAGTAGTATAGGGAAGGTTCGGGGACTAGCGGAGTTTGTCAATGAGCAGTTCTTC. It is translated as CASSIGKVRGLAEFVNEQFF.

This clonotype was recorded a few times. The chain has TRBV4-1 and TRBJ2-7; D unresolved. CDR3 length: 14 amino acids. CDR1 is MGHRA and CDR2 is YSYEKL in the germline V gene. V lost 1 base to trimming and J lost 6 bases, with 13 bases between them. CDR3 loop: CASSQGFRQTEQYF. The CDR3 DNA is TGCGCCAGCAGCCAAGGGTTCAGACAAACCGAGCAGTACTTC.

This clonotype is a singleton in its sample. The rearrangement links TRBV24-1 to TRBJ1-4; 8 bases line up with TRBD1. Germline V CDR1 and CDR2: KGHDR, SFDVKD. V was pared by 3 bases and J by 6 bases, with 5 bases of the junction left unmatched. This CDR3 is 15 amino acids long. The CDR3: CATSDRTGSDEKLFF. DNA of the CDR3: TGTGCCACCAGTGATAGGACAGGGTCGGATGAAAAACTGTTTTTT.

This clonotype was seen many times. The rearrangement uses TRBV28 and TRBJ2-7; 12 positions match TRBD2. The germline gives CDR1 MDHEN, CDR2 SYDVKM. The length of the CDR3 is 15 residues. J gave up 1 base and V 6 bases, and 4 bases lay outside the gene matches. The CDR3 DNA reads TGTGCCAGCAGCCACACTAGCGGGAGGTCCTACGAGCAGTACTTC. Its protein product is CASSHTSGRSYEQYF.